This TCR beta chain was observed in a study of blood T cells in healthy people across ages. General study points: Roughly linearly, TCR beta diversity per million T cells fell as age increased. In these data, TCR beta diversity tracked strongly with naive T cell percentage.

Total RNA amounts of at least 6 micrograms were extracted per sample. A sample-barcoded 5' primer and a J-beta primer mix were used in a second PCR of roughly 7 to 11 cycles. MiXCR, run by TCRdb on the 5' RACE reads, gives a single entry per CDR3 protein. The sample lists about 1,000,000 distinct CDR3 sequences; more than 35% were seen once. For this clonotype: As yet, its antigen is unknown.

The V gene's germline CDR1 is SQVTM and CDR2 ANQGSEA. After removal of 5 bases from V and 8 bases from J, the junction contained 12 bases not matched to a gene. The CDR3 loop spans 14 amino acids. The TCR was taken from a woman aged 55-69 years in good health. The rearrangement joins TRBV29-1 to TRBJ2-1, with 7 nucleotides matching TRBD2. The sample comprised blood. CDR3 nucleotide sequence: TGCAGCGTTCTAAGCGGGATCTCTCACGATGAGCAGTTCTTC. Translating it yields CSVLSGISHDEQFF.